The present T cell receptor (beta chain) was sequenced within a study of shared clonotypes between healthy human individuals. The repertoire was sequenced with immunoSEQ multiplex PCR; TCRdb's copy has only in-frame clones and lacks some. The table includes about a million clones, 77% detected once. On this clone itself: Its antigen remains unidentified. The junction departs from germline at one end; a sequencing error may be responsible.

This CDR3 spans 19 amino acids. In germline, CDR1 is SEHNR, CDR2 FQNEAQ (reference sequence). General study results and limits: The sampled material consisted only of blood, and tissue repertoires are likely to differ.

Sequenced: memory CD4+ T cells from PBMCs. As for subset: CD45RA-negative fraction. V is TRBV7-9 and J is TRBJ2-7; D may correspond to TRBD1 or TRBD2 (5 bases each). The TCR sequence derives from a young man in good health. Some clones in this sample may be carry-over from other donors' samples. The CDR3 bases are TGTGCCAGCAGCTTAGCGGTGAGAACAGGAGGACTGGGGTCCTGCGAGCAGTACTTC. Amino acid sequence: CASSLAVRTGGLGSCEQYF.